The 24 T cell receptor beta chains below were found in one sample sequenced in a study of blood T cell repertoires in COVID-19. Profiling relied on immunoSEQ multiplex PCR, and the TCRdb table lists in-frame clones only, not all of them. The sample consists of about 150,000 clones, more than 65% of them appearing once. The material sequenced was peripheral blood. The receptors here all came from a woman older than 75 with acute or convalescent COVID-19.

V and J are TRBV7-2 and TRBJ1-2; D uncertain. Germline V gene lookup returns CDR1 SGHTA and CDR2 FQGNSA. V was shortened by 1 base and J by 2 bases, with 8 bases between the two germline ends. The CDR3 loop spans 14 amino acids. In nucleotides, the CDR3 is TGTGCCAGCAGCTTAGGGTCGGGGAACTATGGCTACACCTTC. It codes for CASSLGSGNYGYTF. Filled out from reference TRBV7-2 and TRBJ1-2, the complete variable domain reads GAGVSQSPSNKVTEKGKDVELRCDPISGHTALYWYRQSLGQGLEFLIYFQGNSAPDKSGLPSDRFSAERTGGSVSTLTIQRTQQEDSAVYLCASSLGSGNYGYTFGSGTRLTVV.

The chain carries TRBV24-1 and TRBJ1-2; 9 positions agree with TRBD1. Germline CDR1 is KGHDR and CDR2 is SFDVKD. The CDR3 spans 15 residues. J gave up 8 bases and V 2 bases, and 8 bases lay outside the gene matches. The CDR3 spells CATSDWDRVLGGYTF. CDR3 coding DNA: TGTGCCACCAGTGATTGGGACAGGGTCCTGGGCGGCTACACCTTC.

The chain employs TRBV4-1 and TRBJ1-4; perhaps TRBD1 as D (5 bases). V lost 0 bases and J 4 bases, leaving 12 bases between the germline ends. The CDR3 length is 16 residues. Per the germline V gene, CDR1 is MGHRA and CDR2 is YSYEKL. The CDR3 is CASSQDRQRRNEKLFF. The CDR3 coding sequence is TGCGCCAGCAGCCAAGATCGACAGCGCCGTAATGAAAAACTGTTTTTT.

This sequence joins TRBV30 and TRBJ1-3; D perhaps matches TRBD1 (6 bases). The CDR3 contains 14 residues. CDR1 and CDR2 from the germline V gene are GTSNPN and SVGIG (reference sequence). The V end lost 0 bases, the J end lost 0 bases, and 6 bases lay between the germline ends. The CDR3 spells CAWSVGGSGNTIYF. In DNA, the CDR3 is TGTGCCTGGAGTGTAGGGGGCTCTGGAAACACCATATATTTT.

The chain has TRBV7-9 and TRBJ1-4; 9 bases are shared with TRBD1. CDR3 length: 17 residues. Germline-derived CDR1 and CDR2 are SEHNR and FQNEAQ (reference sequence). V was clipped by 4 bases and J by 10 bases; unmatched bases: 16. The CDR3 protein is CASSSSRDRESLGKLFF. CDR3 bases: TGTGCCAGCAGCTCGAGTAGGGACAGGGAGTCTCTAGGAAAACTGTTTTTT. Drawing the rest from reference TRBV7-9 and TRBJ1-4, the complete variable domain is DTGVSQNPRHKITKRGQNVTFRCDPISEHNRLYWYRQTLGQGPEFLTYFQNEAQLEKSRLLSDRFSAERPKGSFSTLEIQRTEQGDSAMYLCASSSSRDRESLGKLFFGSGTQLSVL.

The J gene is TRBJ1-2, the V gene TRBV19; 11 bases are shared with TRBD1. V was clipped by 3 bases and J by 5 bases; unmatched bases: 2. Germline CDR1 and CDR2: LNHDA and SQIVND (reference sequence). CDR3 length: 14 amino acids. The CDR3 is CASSIGTGGYGYTF. In nucleotides, the CDR3 is TGTGCCAGTAGTATCGGGACAGGGGGGTATGGCTACACCTTC.

The chain has TRBV24-1 and TRBJ2-7; D might be TRBD2 (6 bases). The germline V gene has CDR1 KGHDR and CDR2 SFDVKD. V lost 0 bases and J lost 0, with 11 bases in between. The CDR3 is 16 amino acids. The CDR3 nucleotides read TGTGCCACCAGTGATTTGGCCGGGACTTGCTCCTACGAGCAGTACTTC. This translates into CATSDLAGTCSYEQYF.

The chain combines TRBV29-1 with TRBJ1-5, with no clear D. In germline, CDR1 is SQVTM, CDR2 ANQGSEA. This CDR3 has 12 residues. Trimming left V 5 bases short and J 3 bases short, with 8 bases between. The CDR3 region has the DNA TGCAGCGTTCAGGAAAACAATCAGCCCCAGCATTTT. Its translation is CSVQENNQPQHF. The variable domain in full, with the rest retrieved from reference TRBV29-1 and TRBJ1-5, is SAVISQKPSRDICQRGTSLTIQCQVDSQVTMMFWYRQQPGQSLTLIATANQGSEATYESGFVIDKFPISRPNLTFSTLTVSNMSPEDSSIYLCSVQENNQPQHFGDGTRLSIL.

The chain recombines TRBV6-1 with TRBJ1-1; D is perhaps TRBD1 (5 bases). Germline-derived CDR1 and CDR2 are MNHNS and SASEGT. The V and J ends lost 5 bases and 11 bases respectively, with 15 bases between them. There are 12 residues in the CDR3. CDR3 sequence (DNA): TGTGCCAGCAGTTTGGCAGGGTCCCGTGCTTTCTTT. Protein product: CASSLAGSRAFF.

For this clone: At the DNA level, this CDR3 is encoded by other sequences in the same sample as well. The genes are TRBV2 and TRBJ2-5; TRBD2 matches 12 bases. CDR1 and CDR2 from the germline V gene are SNHLY and FYNNEI. The trim removed 4 bases at V and 5 bases at J, leaving 8 bases unmatched. This CDR3 region has 16 residues. CDR3 sequence (DNA): TGTGCCAGCAGTGTCGGGCTAGCGGGGGGGTTGGAGACCCAGTACTTC. Translating gives CASSVGLAGGLETQYF. Supplemented by reference TRBV2 and TRBJ2-5, the full variable domain reads EPEVTQTPSHQVTQMGQEVILRCVPISNHLYFYWYRQILGQKVEFLVSFYNNEISEKSEIFDDQFSVERPDGSNFTLKIRSTKLEDSAMYFCASSVGLAGGLETQYFGPGTRLLVL.

The V call is TRBV6-4, the J call TRBJ2-2, with 9 bases lining up with TRBD2. The CDR3 runs to 14 residues. Trimming at V came to 5 bases and at J to 6 bases, leaving 4 bases not matched to a gene. Germline V gene data show CDR1 as MRHNA and CDR2 as SNTAGT. This chain's CDR3 is CASSISGRSGELFF. CDR3 nucleotides: TGTGCCAGCAGTATAAGCGGGAGGTCCGGGGAGCTGTTTTTT.

The chain employs TRBV7-3 and TRBJ2-5, with 11 bases matching TRBD2. The CDR3 spans 15 residues. Germline V gene lookup returns CDR1 SGHTA and CDR2 FQGTGA. The J segment lost 5 bases and the V segment lost 6 bases, leaving 8 bases of the junction unmatched. CDR3 in amino acids: CASSPTSGSGETQYF. The CDR3 bases are TGTGCCAGCAGTCCAACTAGCGGGAGTGGGGAGACCCAGTACTTC.

The V and J genes are TRBV11-3 and TRBJ2-1; 16 positions agree with TRBD2. V dropped 0 bases and J dropped 0; count of bases not matched to a gene: 8. There are 21 residues in the CDR3. Germline values: CDR1 SGHNT, CDR2 YENEEA. In DNA form, the CDR3 reads TGTGCCAGCAGCTTAGAATTGGGACTAGCGGGGGGGAAGAGCTCCTACAATGAGCAGTTCTTC. Its translation is CASSLELGLAGGKSSYNEQFF.

This chain links TRBV6-5 with TRBJ1-2; 9 bases line up with TRBD1. V lost 4 bases to trimming and J lost 3 bases; unmatched junction nucleotides: 0. CDR3 length: 13 residues. Germline V CDR1 and CDR2: MNHEY, SVGAGI. CDR3 loop: CASSWTGDYGYTF. CDR3 DNA sequence: TGTGCCAGCAGTTGGACAGGGGACTATGGCTACACCTTC.

This clone showed up just once. The chain is built from TRBV28 and TRBJ2-1; possibly TRBD2 for D (6 bases). V lost 5 bases and J 7 bases, leaving 18 bases between the germline ends. CDR3 size: 15 residues. CDR1 is MDHEN and CDR2 is SYDVKM in the germline V gene. CDR3 sequence (DNA): TGTGCCAGCAGTACTAGCCCTGGTCCCCAAAATGAGCAGTTCTTC. It encodes CASSTSPGPQNEQFF.

The V and J genes are TRBV21-1 and TRBJ2-7; TRBD1 is the table's D call and was not checked against the DNA. TRBV21-1 is designated a pseudogene. This CDR3 has 14 amino acids. This chain's CDR3 is CASSKGQGAYEQYF. CDR3 DNA: TGTGCCAGCAGCAAAGGGCAGGGGGCCTACGAGCAGTACTTC.

The rearrangement joins TRBV3-1 (or the pseudogene TRBV3-2) to TRBJ2-2, with 13 bases that match TRBD2. The CDR3 covers 18 residues. CDR1 LGHDT and CDR2 YNNKEL come from the germline V gene (reference sequence). J gave up 3 bases and V 3 bases, and 7 bases lay outside the gene matches. Here the CDR3 reads CASSQAGLAGVYTGELFF. For the CDR3, the DNA is TGTGCCAGCAGCCAGGCAGGACTAGCGGGGGTATACACCGGGGAGCTGTTTTTT.

This clone was observed at least ten times. This chain uses TRBV10-3 with TRBJ1-1; 9 nucleotides align to TRBD1. Germline CDR1 is ENHRY and CDR2 is SYGVKD. After removal of 10 bases from V and 1 base from J, the junction contained 4 bases not matched to a gene. The CDR3 runs 13 residues. The CDR3 protein is CATEGQGNTEAFF. CDR3 nucleotides: TGTGCCACGGAGGGACAGGGGAACACTGAAGCTTTCTTT.

The chain links TRBV28 to TRBJ1-1; D is uncertain. The CDR3 loop spans 14 amino acids. V was clipped by 2 bases and J by 3 bases, with 10 bases between them. Germline V gives CDR1 MDHEN, CDR2 SYDVKM. CDR3 region: CASSLGNGYTEAFF. The CDR3 region has the DNA TGTGCCAGCAGTTTAGGAAACGGGTACACTGAAGCTTTCTTT.

The rearrangement joins TRBV2 to TRBJ2-2; TRBD2 matches 12 bases. V was pared by 2 bases and J by 0 bases, with 1 base of the junction left unmatched. CDR3 length: 17 residues. In germline, CDR1 is SNHLY, CDR2 FYNNEI. Here the CDR3 reads CASSELAGGPNTGELFF. DNA for the CDR3: TGTGCCAGCAGTGAACTAGCGGGGGGGCCGAACACCGGGGAGCTGTTTTTT.

This clone turned up a few times. The chain combines TRBV9 with TRBJ2-7, with TRBD2 identical over 8 bases. The CDR3 contains 15 residues. Germline CDR1 is SGDLS and CDR2 is YYNGEE. V was clipped by 0 bases and J by 6 bases; unmatched bases: 8. DNA of the CDR3: TGTGCCAGCAGCGTAGCATCGGGAGGGCCACGCGAGCAGTACTTC. It encodes CASSVASGGPREQYF.

The chain links TRBV7-9 to TRBJ1-5; D unclear. The V gene lost 4 bases and the J gene lost 4 bases, with 5 bases spanning the gap. There are 12 residues in the CDR3. Germline V gives CDR1 SEHNR, CDR2 FQNEAQ (reference sequence). In DNA, the CDR3 is TGTGCCAGCAGCTCCCAAAATCAGCCCCAGCATTTT. Translation: CASSSQNQPQHF.

The chain carries TRBV28 and TRBJ1-2; maybe TRBD1 (5 bases). The CDR3 extends over 14 amino acids. Between the trimmed V and J ends, which lost 3 bases and 2 bases, there was a span of 10 bases. In germline, CDR1 is MDHEN, CDR2 SYDVKM. CDR3 sequence: CASSFLGGNYGYTF. In DNA form, the CDR3 reads TGTGCCAGCAGTTTTCTCGGGGGAAACTATGGCTACACCTTC.

This chain uses TRBV27 with TRBJ2-5, with 9 bases identical to TRBD2. Germline V CDR1 and CDR2: MNHEY, SMNVEV (reference sequence). The CDR3 extends over 16 amino acids. The junction had 9 bases not matched to a gene; V was cut back by 2 bases and J by 5 bases. Written as DNA, the CDR3 is TGTGCCAGCAGTTTAATGAGCGGGGGGCCGGGCGAGACCCAGTACTTC. This gives the protein CASSLMSGGPGETQYF.